This T cell receptor (beta chain) was identified in a study of shared clonotypes between healthy human individuals. In the study overall: Three plates were used per donor for CD4 naive, three for CD4 memory, two for CD8 naive and one for CD8 memory.

Using immunoSEQ multiplex PCR, the repertoire was profiled, and TCRdb retains in-frame clones only, with some absent. The data hold some 1 million clones, with around four fifths observed a single time. This sequence originates from a man aged 18 to 30 in good health. Sequencing used memory CD4+ T cells sorted from blood. Noted subset: CD45RA-negative fraction.

This chain's CDR3 is CASSDGGFQETQYF. The CDR3 region has the DNA TGTGCCAGCAGCGATGGTGGCTTCCAAGAGACCCAGTACTTC. The chain is built from TRBV5-6 and TRBJ2-5; no firm D call. The V end lost 4 bases, the J end lost 1 base, and 11 bases lay between the germline ends. This CDR3 has 14 amino acids. The germline CDR1 and CDR2 sequences are SGHDT and YYEEEE.